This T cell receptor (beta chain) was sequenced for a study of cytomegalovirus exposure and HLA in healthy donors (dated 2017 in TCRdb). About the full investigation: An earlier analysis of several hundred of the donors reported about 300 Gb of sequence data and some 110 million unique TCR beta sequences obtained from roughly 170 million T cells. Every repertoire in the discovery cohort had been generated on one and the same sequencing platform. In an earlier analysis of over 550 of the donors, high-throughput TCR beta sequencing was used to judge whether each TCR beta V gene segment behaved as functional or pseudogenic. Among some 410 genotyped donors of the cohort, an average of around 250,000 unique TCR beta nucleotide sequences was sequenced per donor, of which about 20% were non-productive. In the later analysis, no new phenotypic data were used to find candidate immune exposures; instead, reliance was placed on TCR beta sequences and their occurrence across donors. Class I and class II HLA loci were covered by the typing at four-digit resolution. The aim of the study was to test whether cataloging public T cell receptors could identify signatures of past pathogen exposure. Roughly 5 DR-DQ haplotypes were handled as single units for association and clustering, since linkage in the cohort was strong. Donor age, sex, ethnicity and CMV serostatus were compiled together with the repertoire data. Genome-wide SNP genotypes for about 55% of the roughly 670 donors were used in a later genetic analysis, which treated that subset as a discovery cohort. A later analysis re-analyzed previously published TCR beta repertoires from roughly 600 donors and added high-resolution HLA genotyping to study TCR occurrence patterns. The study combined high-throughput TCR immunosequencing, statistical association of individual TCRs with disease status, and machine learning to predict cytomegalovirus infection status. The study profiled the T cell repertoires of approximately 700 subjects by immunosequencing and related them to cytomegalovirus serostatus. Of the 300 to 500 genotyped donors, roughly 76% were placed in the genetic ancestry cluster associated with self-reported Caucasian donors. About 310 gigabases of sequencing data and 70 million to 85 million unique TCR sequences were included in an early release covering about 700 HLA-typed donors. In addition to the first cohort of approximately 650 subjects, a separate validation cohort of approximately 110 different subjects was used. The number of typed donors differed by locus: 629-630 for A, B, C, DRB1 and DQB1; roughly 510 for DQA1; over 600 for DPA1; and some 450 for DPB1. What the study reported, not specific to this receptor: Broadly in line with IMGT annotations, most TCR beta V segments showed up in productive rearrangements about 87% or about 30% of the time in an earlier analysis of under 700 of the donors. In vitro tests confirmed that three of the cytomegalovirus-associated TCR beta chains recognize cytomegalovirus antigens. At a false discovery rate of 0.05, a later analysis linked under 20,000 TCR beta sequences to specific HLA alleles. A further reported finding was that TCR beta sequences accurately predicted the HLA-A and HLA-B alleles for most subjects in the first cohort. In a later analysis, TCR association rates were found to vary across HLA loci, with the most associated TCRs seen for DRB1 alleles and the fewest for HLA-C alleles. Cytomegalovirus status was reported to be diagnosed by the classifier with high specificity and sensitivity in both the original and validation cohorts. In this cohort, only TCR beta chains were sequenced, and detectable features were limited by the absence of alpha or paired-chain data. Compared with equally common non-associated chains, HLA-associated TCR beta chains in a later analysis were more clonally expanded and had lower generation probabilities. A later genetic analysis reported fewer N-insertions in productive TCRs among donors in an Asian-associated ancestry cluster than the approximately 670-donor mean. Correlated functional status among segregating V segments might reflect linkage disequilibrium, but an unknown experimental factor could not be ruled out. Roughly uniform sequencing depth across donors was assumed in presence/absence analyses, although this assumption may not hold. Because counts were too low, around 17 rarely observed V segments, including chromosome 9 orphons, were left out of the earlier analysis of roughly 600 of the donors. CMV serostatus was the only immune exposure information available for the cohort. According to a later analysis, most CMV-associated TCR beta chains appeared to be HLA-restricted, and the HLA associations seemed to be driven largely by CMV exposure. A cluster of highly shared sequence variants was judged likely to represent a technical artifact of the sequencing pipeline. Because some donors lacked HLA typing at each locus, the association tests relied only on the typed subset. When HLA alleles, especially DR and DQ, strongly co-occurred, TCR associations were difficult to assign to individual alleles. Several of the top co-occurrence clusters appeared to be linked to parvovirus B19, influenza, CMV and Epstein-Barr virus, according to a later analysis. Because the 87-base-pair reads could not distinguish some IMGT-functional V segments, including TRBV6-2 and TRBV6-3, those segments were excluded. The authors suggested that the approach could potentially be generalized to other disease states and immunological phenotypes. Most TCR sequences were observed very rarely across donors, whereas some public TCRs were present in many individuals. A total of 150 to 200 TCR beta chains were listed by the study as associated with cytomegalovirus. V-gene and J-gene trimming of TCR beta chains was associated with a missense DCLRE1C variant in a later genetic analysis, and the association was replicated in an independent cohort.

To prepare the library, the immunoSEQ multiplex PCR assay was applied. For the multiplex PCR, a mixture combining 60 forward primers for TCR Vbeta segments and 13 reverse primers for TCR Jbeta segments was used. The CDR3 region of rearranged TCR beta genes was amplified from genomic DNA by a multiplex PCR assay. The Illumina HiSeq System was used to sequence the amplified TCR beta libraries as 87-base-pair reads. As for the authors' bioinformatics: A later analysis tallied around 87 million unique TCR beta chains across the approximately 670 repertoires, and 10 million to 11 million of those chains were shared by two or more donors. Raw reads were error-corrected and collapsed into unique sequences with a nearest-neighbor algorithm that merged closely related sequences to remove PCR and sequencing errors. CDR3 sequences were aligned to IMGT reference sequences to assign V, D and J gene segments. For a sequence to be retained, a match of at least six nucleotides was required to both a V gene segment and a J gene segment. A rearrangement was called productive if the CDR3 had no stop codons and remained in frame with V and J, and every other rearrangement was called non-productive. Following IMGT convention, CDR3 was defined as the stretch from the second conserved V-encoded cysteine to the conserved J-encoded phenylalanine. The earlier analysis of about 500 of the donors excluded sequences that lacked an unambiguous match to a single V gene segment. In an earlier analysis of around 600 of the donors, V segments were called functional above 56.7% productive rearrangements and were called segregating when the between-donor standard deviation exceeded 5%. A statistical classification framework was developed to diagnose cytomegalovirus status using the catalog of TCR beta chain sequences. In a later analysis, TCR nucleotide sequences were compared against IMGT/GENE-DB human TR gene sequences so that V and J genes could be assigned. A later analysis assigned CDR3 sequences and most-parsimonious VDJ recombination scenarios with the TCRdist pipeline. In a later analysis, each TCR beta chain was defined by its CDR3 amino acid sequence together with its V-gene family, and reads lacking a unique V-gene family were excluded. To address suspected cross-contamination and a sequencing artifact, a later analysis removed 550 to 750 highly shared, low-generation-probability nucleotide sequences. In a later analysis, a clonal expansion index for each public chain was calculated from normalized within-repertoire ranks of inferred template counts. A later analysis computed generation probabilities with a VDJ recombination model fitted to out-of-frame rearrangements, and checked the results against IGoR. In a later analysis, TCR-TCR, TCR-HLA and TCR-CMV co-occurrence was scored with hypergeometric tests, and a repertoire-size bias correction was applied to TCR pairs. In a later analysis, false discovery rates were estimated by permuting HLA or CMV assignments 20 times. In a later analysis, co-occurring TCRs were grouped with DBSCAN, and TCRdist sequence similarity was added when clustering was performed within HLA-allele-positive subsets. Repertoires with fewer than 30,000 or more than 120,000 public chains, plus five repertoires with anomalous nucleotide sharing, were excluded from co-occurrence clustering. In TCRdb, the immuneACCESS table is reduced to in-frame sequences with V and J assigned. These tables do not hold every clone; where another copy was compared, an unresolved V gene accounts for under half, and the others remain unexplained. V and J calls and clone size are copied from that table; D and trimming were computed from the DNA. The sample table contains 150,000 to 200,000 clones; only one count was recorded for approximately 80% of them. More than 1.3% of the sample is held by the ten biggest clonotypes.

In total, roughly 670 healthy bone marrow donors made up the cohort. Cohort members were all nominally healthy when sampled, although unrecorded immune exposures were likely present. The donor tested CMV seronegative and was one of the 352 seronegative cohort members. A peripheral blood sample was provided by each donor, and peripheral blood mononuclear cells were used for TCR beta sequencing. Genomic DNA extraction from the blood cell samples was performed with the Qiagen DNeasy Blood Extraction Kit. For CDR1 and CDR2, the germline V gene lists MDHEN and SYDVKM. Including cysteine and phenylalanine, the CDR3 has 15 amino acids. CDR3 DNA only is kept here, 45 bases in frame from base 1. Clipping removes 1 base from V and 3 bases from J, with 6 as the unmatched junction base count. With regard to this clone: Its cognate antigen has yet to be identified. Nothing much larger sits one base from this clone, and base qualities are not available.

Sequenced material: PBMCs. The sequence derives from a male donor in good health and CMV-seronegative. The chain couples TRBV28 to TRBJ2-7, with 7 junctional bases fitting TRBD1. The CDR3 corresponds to CASSLSSTGDYEQYF. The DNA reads TGTGCCAGCAGTTTATCCTCCACAGGGGACTACGAGCAGTACTTC.